These 19 T cell receptor beta chains originate from one sample sequenced in a study of control samples from healthy donors and cancer patients. Profiling relied on immunoSEQ multiplex PCR, and the TCRdb table lists in-frame clones only, not all of them. Of about 160,000 clones in the sample, roughly 94% were seen once. Source material: PBMCs. The receptors come from a man between 60 and 70 years old with colorectal cancer.

This chain links TRBV19 with TRBJ2-7; either TRBD1 or TRBD2 may fit D (6 bases each). Germline V gene sequence: CDR1 LNHDA, CDR2 SQIVND (reference sequence). The V end was cut by 4 bases, the J end by 1 base, with 14 bases between. The CDR3 is 15 residues long. This chain's CDR3 is CASSTQTGASYEQYF. The CDR3 region has the DNA TGTGCCAGTAGTACCCAAACGGGGGCTTCCTACGAGCAGTACTTC.

This clone was recorded only once. The rearrangement uses TRBV5-1 and TRBJ2-7; D is uncertain. The V end lost 2 bases, the J end lost 3 bases, and 15 bases lay between the germline ends. This CDR3 contains 15 residues. CDR1 and CDR2 from the germline V gene are SGHRS and YFSETQ. The CDR3 DNA reads as TGCGCCAGCAGCTTCGAAACGTCTAACCTCTACGAGCAGTACTTC. Its translation is CASSFETSNLYEQYF.

The rearrangement links TRBV7-2 to TRBJ1-2, with D unresolved. The CDR3 is made up of 14 amino acids. Germline V gives CDR1 SGHTA, CDR2 FQGNSA. V lost 1 base, J lost 5 bases, and 11 bases lay in between. CDR3 coding DNA: TGTGCCAGCAGCTTAGGAACAACCTTTTATGGCTACACCTTC. Translated, it gives CASSLGTTFYGYTF.

This clone has just a few counts. V is TRBV7-2 and J is TRBJ1-5; 8 bases fit TRBD1. This CDR3 contains 16 residues. Per germline, CDR1 SGHTA and CDR2 FQGNSA. V shed 4 bases, J shed 3 bases, and the junction held 8 bases outside the gene matches. The CDR3 DNA sequence: TGTGCCAGCAGCTCCCGGACAGGGACGGCCAATCAGCCCCAGCATTTT. It encodes CASSSRTGTANQPQHF.

This chain uses TRBV6-5 with TRBJ1-1; TRBD1 agrees at 9 bases. Germline values: CDR1 MNHEY, CDR2 SVGAGI. The CDR3 spans 15 residues. The J segment lost 7 bases and the V segment lost 0 bases, leaving 6 bases of the junction unmatched. CDR3 DNA: TGTGCCAGCAGTTACTCGCGGACAGGGGACTATGAAGCTTTCTTT. This encodes CASSYSRTGDYEAFF.

V usage is TRBV29-1 and J usage is TRBJ1-1; D remains ambiguous. With 6 bases removed from V and 0 bases from J, the gap between germline ends came to 23 bases. The CDR3 extends over 17 amino acids. CDR1 SQVTM and CDR2 ANQGSEA come from the germline V gene. The CDR3 loop reads CSVPNEVQSYMNTEAFF. The CDR3, as DNA: TGCAGCGTGCCCAACGAGGTACAGAGTTACATGAACACTGAAGCTTTCTTT.

This chain links TRBV6-5 with TRBJ2-5; possibly TRBD2 for D (6 bases). CDR1 is MNHEY, CDR2 SVGAGI, per germline. This CDR3 spans 16 amino acids. V gave up 0 bases and J gave up 5 bases, with 16 bases separating them. The CDR3 DNA follows: TGTGCCAGCAGTTACTCTGGGGGGACGGCTTGGGAGACCCAGTACTTC. As protein: CASSYSGGTAWETQYF.

The gene calls are TRBV9 and TRBJ1-2; D remains ambiguous. The CDR3 spans 16 residues. V shed 3 bases and J shed 0 bases, with 15 bases lying between them. Germline CDR1 SGDLS, CDR2 YYNGEE. The chain's CDR3 is CASSAPAGPANYGYTF. CDR3 sequence (DNA): TGTGCCAGCAGCGCCCCAGCAGGTCCGGCTAACTATGGCTACACCTTC.

This clone was observed a single time. The CDR3 here is CASSVLQGDTQYF. Written as DNA, the CDR3 is TGTGCCAGCAGTGTCCTGCAGGGGGATACGCAGTATTTT. The chain couples TRBV6-4 to TRBJ2-3; D is possibly TRBD1 (6 bases). The CDR3 has 13 amino acids. The germline V and J ends were trimmed by 4 bases and 6 bases, with 11 bases remaining between them. The germline gives CDR1 MRHNA, CDR2 SNTAGT.

The V and J genes are TRBV19 and TRBJ1-1, with unresolved D. Trimming shortened V by 0 bases and J by 3 bases, and 14 bases separated the two germline ends. The CDR3 consists of 16 residues. Germline CDR1 and CDR2: LNHDA and SQIVND (reference sequence). The CDR3 sequence is CASSIDPTERYTEAFF. The CDR3 DNA reads TGTGCCAGTAGTATAGATCCCACAGAAAGGTACACTGAAGCTTTCTTT.

In nucleotides, the CDR3 is TGTGCCAGCAGCTTCCAGGGGAGCACTGAAGCTTTCTTT. As protein: CASSFQGSTEAFF. The chain links TRBV5-6 to TRBJ1-1, with a tentative D call TRBD1 (6 bases). Trimming shortened V by 2 bases and J by 4 bases, and 9 bases separated the two germline ends. Germline assignment: CDR1 SGHDT and CDR2 YYEEEE. The CDR3 is made up of 13 amino acids. Supplemented by reference TRBV5-6 and TRBJ1-1, the full variable domain reads DAGVTQSPTHLIKTRGQQVTLRCSPKSGHDTVSWYQQALGQGPQFIFQYYEEEERQRGNFPDRFSGHQFPNYSSELNVNALLLGDSALYLCASSFQGSTEAFFGQGTRLTVV.

The chain links TRBV18 to TRBJ1-2; D gene unclear. This CDR3 comprises 12 residues. The V end lost 6 bases, the J end lost 4 bases, and 9 bases lay between the germline ends. Germline V gene data show CDR1 as KGHSH and CDR2 as LQKENI. The CDR3, as DNA: TGTGCCAGCTCCCCCCAGACCTATGGCTACACCTTC. It translates to CASSPQTYGYTF.

The chain's CDR3 is CASSPGTAWGGANVLTF. CDR3 bases: TGCGCCAGCAGCCCCGGGACGGCCTGGGGGGGGGCCAACGTCCTGACTTTC. The chain combines TRBV4-3 with TRBJ2-6, with D perhaps given as TRBD1 or TRBD2 (5 bases each). Trimming took off 4 bases at V and 4 bases at J, with 17 bases between the two ends. CDR3 length equals 17 residues. Germline V gene data show CDR1 as LGHNA and CDR2 as YSLEER.

As DNA, the CDR3 is TGTGCCAGCAGCTTAGGGGACAGTTTCACAGATACGCAGTATTTT. This codes for CASSLGDSFTDTQYF. The chain employs TRBV7-9 and TRBJ2-3; 7 nucleotides align to TRBD1. Germline CDR1 reads SEHNR; CDR2 reads FQNEAQ (reference sequence). The CDR3 is 15 residues long. J gave up 2 bases and V 1 base, and 3 bases lay outside the gene matches.

The chain combines TRBV19 with TRBJ2-7; 8 nucleotides match TRBD1. The CDR3 is made up of 13 amino acids. V was clipped by 6 bases and J by 7 bases; unmatched bases: 8. Germline values: CDR1 LNHDA, CDR2 SQIVND (reference sequence). CDR3 sequence (DNA): TGTGCCAGTAGCCTTCAGGGGGCCGGGGAGCAGTACTTC. Translation gives CASSLQGAGEQYF.

This rearrangement joins TRBV10-3 to TRBJ2-1; TRBD2 agrees at 9 bases. The V gene's germline CDR1 is ENHRY and CDR2 SYGVKD. Germline trimming cut 3 bases from V and 2 bases from J; bases unmatched to any gene: 8. The CDR3 loop spans 17 amino acids. CDR3 protein: CAISDVHGGGAYNEQFF. As DNA, the CDR3 is TGTGCCATCAGTGATGTTCACGGCGGGGGGGCCTACAATGAGCAGTTCTTC.

The V call is TRBV6-2 or TRBV6-3, the J call TRBJ1-2; D perhaps matches TRBD1 (5 bases). CDR1 and CDR2 (germline): MNHEY, SVGEGT. This CDR3 has 14 residues. Trimming shortened V by 6 bases and J by 4 bases, and 15 bases separated the two germline ends. In nucleotides, the CDR3 is TGTGCCAGCAGCGACCAACAGGTACCCTATGGCTACACCTTC. Protein product: CASSDQQVPYGYTF.

The chain uses TRBV7-6 and TRBJ2-7, with D unresolved. Trimming stripped 1 base from V and 0 bases from J, with 10 bases between. CDR1 is SGHVS and CDR2 is FNYEAQ in the germline V gene. The CDR3 contains 15 residues. CDR3 DNA sequence: TGTGCCAGCAGCTTAGAGGCGGTCAGCTCCTACGAGCAGTACTTC. This sequence encodes CASSLEAVSSYEQYF.

This clone came up once. The V gene is TRBV4-1, the J gene TRBJ1-5; D gene uncertain. The CDR3 consists of 15 residues. V was pared by 4 bases and J by 0 bases, with 10 bases between. Germline loops: CDR1 MGHRA, CDR2 YSYEKL. The DNA of the CDR3 is TGCGCCAGCAGCCGTACAGTGGATAGCAATCAGCCCCAGCATTTT. It encodes CASSRTVDSNQPQHF.